Each of the 2 T cell receptor beta chains below was sequenced from the same sample in a study of neurological immune-mediated disorders (dated by TCRdb to the late 2010s). Library preparation used 5' RACE. TCRdb shows the sequencer as Illumina HiSeq 2500. The raw public data were reprocessed by TCRdb itself: fastp quality trimming at Q25, MiXCR clonotype calling, in-frame beta chains only. CDR3 protein duplicates are merged, each entry listing the most common genes and DNA. The sample has around 30,000 distinct CDR3 sequences on record, about 17% of them singletons. The ten largest clonotypes hold almost 5% of the sample. The label giving this sample's time point can be read as: technical triplicate 3. Sequencing was performed on CD4+ T cells from blood. All receptors come from a female donor with HTLV-1-associated myelopathy (HAM/TSP).

This clonotype was found many times. The V and J genes are TRBV14 and TRBJ2-7; D gene uncertain. Trimming pared 3 bases from V and 2 bases from J, leaving 14 bases between. This CDR3 spans 15 amino acids. From germline, CDR1 is SGHDN and CDR2 FVKESK. CDR3 amino acids: CASSHAESFAYEQYF. In nucleotides, the CDR3 is TGTGCCAGCAGCCACGCAGAGAGTTTCGCCTACGAGCAGTACTTC.

This clonotype appeared a few times. This chain uses TRBV11-3 with TRBJ2-1; TRBD2 matches at 10 bases. V lost 5 bases, J lost 4 bases, and 8 bases stayed unmatched. The CDR3 has 16 amino acids. Looked up from germline, CDR1 is SGHNT and CDR2 is YENEEA. The CDR3 reads CASSRFSGRGYNEQFF. The CDR3 nucleotides read TGTGCCAGCAGCCGATTCAGCGGGAGGGGTTACAATGAGCAGTTCTTC.